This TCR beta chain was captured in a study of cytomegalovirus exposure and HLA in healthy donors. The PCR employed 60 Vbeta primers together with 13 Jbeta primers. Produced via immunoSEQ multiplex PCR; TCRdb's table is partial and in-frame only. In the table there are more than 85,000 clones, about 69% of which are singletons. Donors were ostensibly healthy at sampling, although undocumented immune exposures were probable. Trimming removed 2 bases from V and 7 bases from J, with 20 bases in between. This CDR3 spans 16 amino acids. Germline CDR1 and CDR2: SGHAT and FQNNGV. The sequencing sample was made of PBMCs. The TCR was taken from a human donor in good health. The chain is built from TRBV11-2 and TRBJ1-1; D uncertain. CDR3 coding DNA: TGTGCCAGCAGCTTACGGGTGGCAGCGGGGAGTTTTGAAGCTTTCTTT. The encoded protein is CASSLRVAAGSFEAFF. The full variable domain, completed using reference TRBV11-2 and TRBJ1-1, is EAGVAQSPRYKIIEKRQSVAFWCNPISGHATLYWYQQILGQGPKLLIQFQNNGVVDDSQLPKDRFSAERLKGVDSTLKIQPAKLEDSAVYLCASSLRVAAGSFEAFFGQGTRLTVV.